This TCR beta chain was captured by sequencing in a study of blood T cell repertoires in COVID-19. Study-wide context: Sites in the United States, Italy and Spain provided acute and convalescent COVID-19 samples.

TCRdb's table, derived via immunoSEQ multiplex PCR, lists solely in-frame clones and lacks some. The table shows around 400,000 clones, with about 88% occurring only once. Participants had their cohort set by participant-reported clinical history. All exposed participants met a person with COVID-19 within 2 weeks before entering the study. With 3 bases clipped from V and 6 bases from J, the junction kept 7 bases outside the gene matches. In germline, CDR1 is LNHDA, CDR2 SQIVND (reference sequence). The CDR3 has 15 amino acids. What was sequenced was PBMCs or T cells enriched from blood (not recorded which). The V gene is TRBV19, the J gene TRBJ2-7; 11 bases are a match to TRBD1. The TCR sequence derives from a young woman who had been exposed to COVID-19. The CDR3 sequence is CASSIGTGGKGEQYF. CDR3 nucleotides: TGTGCCAGTAGTATCGGGACAGGGGGGAAGGGCGAGCAGTACTTC.